This T cell receptor beta chain stems from a study of metastatic and nonmetastatic thyroid tumors (TCRdb year 2020). Turning to the overall study: For patients with malignant and with benign thyroid disease, the researchers compared repertoires between peripheral blood samples and tumor or nodule tissue samples.

No patient had received any treatment before thyroid surgery. Using T-cell receptor beta sequencing, the researchers looked back retrospectively at clinical samples from patients, gathered between about 2011 and 2019. With respect to this clone: This receptor's antigen is unknown. Base-call qualities are not available, and no considerably larger clone is one nucleotide away.

Receptor libraries were prepared by PCR. TCRdb lists the instrument as Illumina HiSeq 4000. High-throughput sequencing was used to profile the TCR beta-chain CDR3 region of each patient. On the study's bioinformatics: The researchers built a classifier to tell apart papillary thyroid cancer patients with distant metastasis, based on CDR3 differences among clinicopathological groups. Repertoire diversity was assessed with the Shannon index, and tumor-blood repertoire similarity with the Morisita-Horn index. TCRdb cleaned the public reads at Q25 with fastp, built clones with MiXCR and kept in-frame beta chains. The V and J calls follow TCRdb's processing rather than the paper's. Counted in this sample were around 15,000 clones; about 29% of them appeared once. The ten largest clones take up approximately 4% of the sample. Reading from cysteine to phenylalanine, the CDR3 counts 13 amino acids. The read is trimmed to its CDR3 DNA, 39 bases read in frame from base 1. As encoded in the germline V gene (reference sequence), CDR1 is WNHNN while CDR2 is SYGVQD. Trimming at the junction amounts to 9 bases on V and 4 bases on J, and the germline ends lie 15 bases apart.

The study at large found these results: TCR beta diversity was reported as significantly higher in malignant tumors than in benign nodules, in both blood and tumor samples.

This chain is built from TRBV10-1 and TRBJ1-1; 6 matching bases give a weak D call of TRBD1. The sample taken for sequencing was blood. This receptor was identified in a female donor with papillary thyroid cancer or a benign thyroid nodule (not recorded which). Some clones in this sample may be carry-over from other donors' samples. CDR3 protein: CAREGGKGTEAFF. The DNA is as follows: TGCGCCAGGGAGGGGGGGAAGGGCACTGAAGCTTTCTTT.